The clone carrying this T cell receptor (beta chain) was observed once. Antigen specificity is unknown. Primed by a sample-barcoded 5' primer and a J-beta primer mix, a second PCR proceeded for about 7 to 11 cycles. One entry per CDR3 protein results from TCRdb running MiXCR on the 5' RACE reads. The sample carries roughly 2 million distinct CDR3 sequences, 49% recorded once. This sample is drawn from a study of blood T cells in healthy people across ages. Notes on the study in general: The unknown donor CMV status may have confounded expanded clonotype changes. Investigators viewed diversity estimates from one million T cells as underestimates, the study reported.

The CDR3 spans 13 residues. Germline V gene data show CDR1 as SGDLS and CDR2 as YYNGEE. With 5 bases removed from V and 4 bases from J, the gap between germline ends came to 12 bases. The sequencing sample was made of blood. The chain links TRBV9 to TRBJ1-2; D unresolved. The sequence was obtained from a woman between 40 and 55 years old in good health. The CDR3 here is CASSRRESYGYTF. The CDR3 DNA reads as TGTGCCAGCAGTAGGCGTGAGAGCTATGGCTACACCTTC.